This TCR beta chain stems from a study of blood T cell dynamics during melanoma immunotherapy. The time point denotes: week 3, after first cycle of checkpoint inhibitor. No patient had earlier systemic cancer treatment, concurrent immunosuppressants, or another active cancer. Every bulk PBMC sample received the same 350 ng of DNA. Measured with immunoSEQ multiplex PCR; TCRdb has only the in-frame clones, and not every one. Of about 8,600 clones listed, roughly 85% were seen once; the top ten hold approximately 6%. The germline V and J ends were trimmed by 0 bases and 2 bases, with 8 bases remaining between them. Germline CDR1 is MGHRA and CDR2 is YSYEKL. The CDR3 contains 15 residues.

V gene TRBV4-1 combines with J gene TRBJ1-5; D gene unclear. Sequencing used blood, obtained from a patient treated with checkpoint blockade. The source of this sequence is a human donor with melanoma. CDR3 amino acids: CASSQDPGGNQPQHF. The CDR3 DNA reads TGCGCCAGCAGCCAAGATCCAGGAGGCAATCAGCCCCAGCATTTT.